The entry that follows covers one T cell receptor beta chain sequence. The data were obtained in a study of blood T cell repertoires in COVID-19. Looking at the study overall: In each case, the material was cDNA or gDNA derived from T cells, B-cell-depleted T cells, or PBMCs.

Original data processing: Amplification from reference gene primers served as the basis for estimated nucleated cell counts. Data came from immunoSEQ multiplex PCR; TCRdb stores just in-frame clones and leaves some out. The V and J calls and the clone size are those of that table, but D and trimming were determined from the DNA. Of 150,000 to 200,000 clones in the sample, 70% to 90% were seen once. In germline, CDR1 is SEHNR, CDR2 FQNEAQ (reference sequence). V lost 5 bases to trimming and J lost 1 base, with 14 bases between them. This CDR3 comprises 15 residues. The Seattle patients, enrolled during active infection, were followed longitudinally.

Sample: peripheral blood. The sequence derives from a woman older than 75 with COVID-19, enrolled during active disease. The chain couples TRBV7-9 to TRBJ1-1; D uncertain. CDR3 DNA: TGTGCCAGCAGCCTACCAGGACGGGAGAACACTGAAGCTTTCTTT. Protein product: CASSLPGRENTEAFF.